These 24 T cell receptor beta chains share one sample of origin, sequenced in a study of cytomegalovirus exposure and HLA in healthy donors (dated by TCRdb to the late 2010s). The library was produced with the immunoSEQ multiplex PCR assay. For the multiplex PCR, a mixture combining 60 forward primers for TCR Vbeta segments and 13 reverse primers for TCR Jbeta segments was used. What TCRdb holds here is the immuneACCESS table cut down to in-frame rearrangements. Part of the clones is not present; checked against another copy, under half of the missing clones reflect an unresolved V gene, and the others are unexplained. The sample's clone listing holds under 75,000 clones. The leading ten clones occupy 2% to 2.5% of the sample. The specimen was PBMCs. The receptors shown here come from a female donor in good health and CMV-seropositive.

V is TRBV2 and J is TRBJ2-7; D possibly corresponds to TRBD2 (6 bases). CDR1 and CDR2 (germline): SNHLY, FYNNEI. Between the trimmed V and J ends, which lost 3 bases and 2 bases, there was a span of 8 bases. CDR3 length equals 13 residues. The CDR3 loop is CASSEGLTYEQYF. In DNA, the CDR3 is TGTGCCAGCAGTGAGGGACTGACCTACGAGCAGTACTTC.

The chain couples TRBV29-1 to TRBJ2-1; no definite D call. V was trimmed by 3 bases and J by 6 bases, leaving 6 bases between them. The germline gives CDR1 SQVTM, CDR2 ANQGSEA. The CDR3 has 11 residues. CDR3 DNA: TGCAGCGTTGATGCCGGCAATGAGCAGTTCTTC. Amino acids: CSVDAGNEQFF.

The chain joins TRBV28 to TRBJ1-2; 7 nucleotides align to TRBD1. The CDR3 runs 15 residues. Trimming cost V 1 base and J 5 bases; bases outside gene matches: 7. Germline V gene data show CDR1 as MDHEN and CDR2 as SYDVKM. CDR3 nucleotide sequence: TGTGCCAGCAGTTTATCTGGGGGGACAGCATATGGCTACACCTTC. It codes for CASSLSGGTAYGYTF.

This rearrangement joins TRBV14 to TRBJ2-3; 8 bases are shared with TRBD1. The CDR3 has 14 amino acids. The germline V gene has CDR1 SGHDN and CDR2 FVKESK. With V trimmed by 4 bases and J by 1 base, 1 base remained unmatched. The CDR3 sequence: CASSRRGRTDTQYF. The CDR3 DNA sequence: TGTGCCAGCAGCCGCAGGGGGCGCACAGATACGCAGTATTTT.

The chain uses TRBV13 and TRBJ2-5; 8 nucleotides agree with TRBD2. Per the germline V gene, CDR1 is PRHDT and CDR2 is FYEKMQ (reference sequence). The CDR3 runs to 14 residues. The V and J ends lost 4 bases and 2 bases, in that order; junction bases with no gene match: 3. CDR3 coding DNA: TGTGCCAGCAGCTATACTAGCGGACAAGAGACCCAGTACTTC. It translates to CASSYTSGQETQYF.

The chain employs TRBV29-1 and TRBJ1-5; D remains unclear. The V end lost 6 bases, the J end lost 0 bases, and 12 bases lay between the germline ends. This CDR3 has 14 amino acids. The germline gives CDR1 SQVTM, CDR2 ANQGSEA. CDR3: CSVADTYSNQPQHF. The CDR3 DNA is TGCAGCGTAGCTGACACCTATAGCAATCAGCCCCAGCATTTT.

The genes are TRBV10-3 and TRBJ2-7; 8 nucleotides agree with TRBD1. With 11 bases clipped from V and 4 bases from J, the junction kept 13 bases outside the gene matches. The germline V gene encodes CDR1 ENHRY and CDR2 SYGVKD. The CDR3 has 14 amino acids. CDR3 amino acids: CAVRHGTGKYEQYF. The CDR3 DNA reads as TGTGCCGTTAGACACGGGACAGGAAAGTACGAGCAGTACTTC.

V gene TRBV29-1 combines with J gene TRBJ1-1; 8 bases are a match to TRBD1. The CDR3 contains 12 residues. Per the germline V gene, CDR1 is SQVTM and CDR2 is ANQGSEA. After removal of 4 bases from V and 3 bases from J, the junction contained 1 base not matched to a gene. The CDR3 region has the DNA TGCAGCGTTGTGACAGGGGACACTGAAGCTTTCTTT. Translating it yields CSVVTGDTEAFF. The whole variable domain, remainder taken from reference TRBV29-1 and TRBJ1-1, is SAVISQKPSRDICQRGTSLTIQCQVDSQVTMMFWYRQQPGQSLTLIATANQGSEATYESGFVIDKFPISRPNLTFSTLTVSNMSPEDSSIYLCSVVTGDTEAFFGQGTRLTVV.

In DNA, the CDR3 is TGTGCCAGTAGTGGCCGCCGTAAGGGGTCGAACACTGAAGCTTTCTTT. It translates to CASSGRRKGSNTEAFF. The V call is TRBV19, the J call TRBJ1-1; TRBD1 is a possible D gene (5 bases). V was clipped by 5 bases and J by 1 base, with 17 bases between them. This CDR3 spans 16 amino acids. CDR1 and CDR2 (germline): LNHDA, SQIVND (reference sequence).

Turning to this clone: Since the CDR3 does not end with the conserved phenylalanine or tryptophan, this likely comes from a read error. The DNA is omitted, as the CDR3 cannot be located on it reliably, and the CDR3 follows TCRdb's listing. The gene calls are TRBV2 and TRBJ1-3. Including both end residues, the CDR3 is 13 amino acids long. Per the germline V gene, CDR1 is SNHLY and CDR2 is FYNNEI. This chain's CDR3 is CASSEGGGQPLWV.

The chain links TRBV5-1 to TRBJ1-6; D is unclear. Trimming took 3 bases from V and 0 from J, leaving 7 bases between them. CDR1 is SGHRS, CDR2 YFSETQ, per germline. This CDR3 spans 15 amino acids. The CDR3 spells CASSYGSSYNSPLHF. The CDR3 DNA reads as TGCGCCAGCAGCTACGGGAGCTCCTATAATTCACCCCTCCACTTT.

The rearrangement uses TRBV6-1 and TRBJ2-7, with D unresolved. V lost 8 bases to trimming and J lost 4 bases, with 18 bases between them. Germline CDR1 MNHNS, CDR2 SASEGT. The CDR3 runs to 14 residues. CDR3 nucleotide sequence: TGTGCCAGCCTTCTTCGGGTAGGCCTGTACGAGCAGTACTTC. It encodes CASLLRVGLYEQYF.

The gene calls are TRBV4-3 and TRBJ2-5, with D possibly being TRBD2 (5 bases). The CDR3 extends over 15 amino acids. V was trimmed by 0 bases and J by 5 bases, leaving 13 bases between them. Germline V gene lookup returns CDR1 LGHNA and CDR2 YSLEER. Written as DNA, the CDR3 is TGCGCCAGCAGCCAAGATTGGACGGGGTGGGAGACCCAGTACTTC. It codes for CASSQDWTGWETQYF.

The V call is TRBV4-1, the J call TRBJ1-5; 8 bases fit TRBD1. CDR1 is MGHRA and CDR2 is YSYEKL in the germline V gene. Trimming took 5 bases from V and 4 from J; bases not matched to a gene: 7. This CDR3 contains 15 residues. The chain's CDR3 is CASSGEDRVNQPQHF. CDR3 bases: TGCGCCAGCAGCGGAGAGGACAGGGTAAATCAGCCCCAGCATTTT.

The rearrangement uses TRBV27 and TRBJ2-5, with D possibly matching TRBD2 (7 bases). Trimming shortened V by 3 bases and J by 11 bases, and 13 bases separated the two germline ends. There are 12 residues in the CDR3. The germline gives CDR1 MNHEY, CDR2 SMNVEV (reference sequence). The CDR3 loop is CASSLWGREQYF. The CDR3 bases are TGTGCCAGCAGTTTGTGGGGGCGGGAGCAGTACTTC.

The chain has TRBV7-2 and TRBJ2-7; 9 nucleotides line up with TRBD1. CDR1 is SGHTA, CDR2 FQGNSA, per germline. V was pared by 0 bases and J by 3 bases, with 6 bases of the junction left unmatched. The CDR3 runs 16 residues. CDR3 sequence (DNA): TGTGCCAGCAGCTTAGCGCTACCGGGACAGGGCTACGAGCAGTACTTC. Translating gives CASSLALPGQGYEQYF.

The chain employs TRBV28 and TRBJ2-7; 7 bases line up with TRBD2. With V trimmed by 7 bases and J by 3 bases, 9 bases remained unmatched. The germline V gene has CDR1 MDHEN and CDR2 SYDVKM. The CDR3 contains 14 residues. The CDR3 nucleotides read TGTGCCAGCATGGGGCTAGCGGAGTACTACGAGCAGTACTTC. Encoded protein: CASMGLAEYYEQYF.

The chain employs TRBV18 and TRBJ2-5; TRBD2 might be the D (7 bases). Germline V gene data show CDR1 as KGHSH and CDR2 as LQKENI. The V gene lost 0 bases and the J gene lost 5 bases, with 16 bases spanning the gap. The CDR3 sequence is 16 residues long. CDR3 nucleotide sequence: TGTGCCAGCTCACCACCGAACGGGGGGCCCCGGGAGACCCAGTACTTC. This encodes CASSPPNGGPRETQYF.

V usage is TRBV6-4 and J usage is TRBJ2-1; 7 nucleotides line up with TRBD2. There are 15 residues in the CDR3. With 8 bases clipped from V and 2 bases from J, the junction kept 9 bases outside the gene matches. Germline values: CDR1 MRHNA, CDR2 SNTAGT. CDR3 bases: TGTGCCAGCTCGGGAGGCCTCTTGCCCTACAATGAGCAGTTCTTC. This sequence encodes CASSGGLLPYNEQFF.

This rearrangement joins TRBV4-3 to TRBJ2-1; tentative D call: TRBD1 (5 bases). The CDR3 sequence is 15 residues long. Trimming cost V 0 bases and J 5 bases, with 11 bases left between them. Germline lookup yields CDR1 LGHNA and CDR2 YSLEER. The CDR3: CASSQELMGHNEQFF. The CDR3 DNA reads TGCGCCAGCAGCCAAGAATTGATGGGGCACAATGAGCAGTTCTTC.

The DNA for the CDR3 is TGTGCCAGAAGCTTGTATCCCTCTAACTATGGCTACACCTTC. It encodes CARSLYPSNYGYTF. The rearrangement joins TRBV5-3 to TRBJ1-2; D not certain. TRBV5-3 is labeled an ORF, and its function is uncertain. Trimming left V 1 base short and J 0 bases short, with 7 bases between. CDR3 length: 14 residues.

This chain connects TRBV2 to TRBJ1-1, with D possibly being TRBD1 (6 bases). V lost 5 bases and J lost 0, with 16 bases in between. The CDR3 spans 16 residues. Germline loops: CDR1 SNHLY, CDR2 FYNNEI. The CDR3: CASSHHRDGLNTEAFF. The DNA for the CDR3 is TGTGCCAGCAGTCATCACAGGGACGGACTGAACACTGAAGCTTTCTTT.

V is TRBV25-1 and J is TRBJ2-2; D gene uncertain. Germline loops: CDR1 MGHDK, CDR2 SYGVNS. The CDR3 extends over 14 amino acids. V lost 3 bases, J lost 5 bases, and 10 bases lay in between. The CDR3 DNA follows: TGTGCCAGCAGTGATCCCGGGTGGACCGGGGAGCTGTTTTTT. This encodes CASSDPGWTGELFF.

V and J are TRBV28 and TRBJ2-7; 11 bases line up with TRBD1. Germline trimming cut 6 bases from V and 5 bases from J; bases unmatched to any gene: 3. Germline CDR1 is MDHEN and CDR2 is SYDVKM. The CDR3 length is 13 residues. The CDR3 DNA reads TGTGCCAGCAGGGGGACAGGGGGAAACGAGCAGTACTTC. Translated, it gives CASRGTGGNEQYF.